This note documents a single TCR beta chain sequence. The antigen remains unidentified. The data derive from a study of shared clonotypes between healthy human individuals. The V end was cut by 5 bases, the J end by 8 bases, with 21 bases between. Germline CDR1 and CDR2: KGHSH and LQKENI. This CDR3 spans 15 amino acids. The input for sorted-subset replicate PCRs was approximately 190 ng DNA, some 30,000 T cell genomes. Assay used: immunoSEQ multiplex PCR; TCRdb lists only in-frame clones, some missing. The data hold over a million clones, with approximately 78% observed a single time. Broader study findings: Rarefaction gave evidence that sorted-subset sequencing remained incomplete despite large depth. A limitation of the genetic and exposure-history diversity represented arose from few donors. Sharing across a handful of donors was seen in 4% to 6.5% of naive CD4 clonotypes.

The chain employs TRBV18 and TRBJ1-2, with D possibly TRBD1 on 6 matching bases. The source is a man aged 18-30 years in good health. Some clones in this sample may be carry-over from other donors' samples. Material: memory CD4+ T cells from PBMCs. Specified subset: CD45RA-negative fraction. The CDR3 loop reads CASSANQGNRDGYTF. In DNA, the CDR3 is TGTGCCAGCTCAGCAAATCAGGGGAATCGGGACGGCTACACCTTC.